One and the same sample provided the 24 T cell receptor beta chains below, sequenced in a study of CD8 T cells in ankylosing spondylitis. The study's findings and limits: A TCR beta motif of 7 to 9 highly homologous variants seemed to mark ankylosing spondylitis blood.

These receptors' antigens are unknown. MiXCR, run by TCRdb on the 5' RACE reads, gives a single entry per CDR3 protein. The profile covers some 700,000 distinct CDR3 sequences, with 15% to 20% appearing a single time and 15% to 20% taken by the ten largest. The sample was blood, either unsorted or a sorted T cell fraction (not recorded which). Receptor source: a male donor with ankylosing spondylitis.

This chain uses TRBV11-1 with TRBJ2-7; D not certain. The CDR3 contains 19 residues. The germline CDR1 and CDR2 sequences are SGHAT and FQDESV (reference sequence). The V gene lost 0 bases and the J gene lost 0 bases, with 21 bases spanning the gap. In nucleotides, the CDR3 is TGTGCCAGCAGCTTAGCGCCCTCTAAGAGTCGGGTGAGCTCCTACGAGCAGTACTTC. It encodes CASSLAPSKSRVSSYEQYF.

This clonotype was detected a few times. The chain joins TRBV7-2 to TRBJ1-6, with a tentative D call TRBD1 (5 bases). This CDR3 comprises 13 residues. V lost 6 bases and J lost 7, with 10 bases in between. The germline gives CDR1 SGHTA, CDR2 FQGNSA. The CDR3 region is CASSQRGNSPLHF. For the CDR3, the DNA is TGTGCCAGCAGTCAGCGGGGGAATTCACCCCTCCACTTT.

In DNA form, the CDR3 reads TGTGCCAGCAGGGCCAGGTGGCGGGAGGGCCTCCAAGAGACCCAGTACTTC. Translated, it gives CASRARWREGLQETQYF. The V and J genes are TRBV7-2 and TRBJ2-5; TRBD2 matches 9 bases. The V segment lost 6 bases and the J segment 1 base; nucleotides outside the gene matches: 12. Per the germline V gene, CDR1 is SGHTA and CDR2 is FQGNSA. This CDR3 spans 17 amino acids.

This clonotype has more than one count but fewer than ten. This rearrangement joins TRBV5-1 to TRBJ2-1; 11 bases are a match to TRBD1. The CDR3 covers 16 residues. Unmatched junction bases numbered 3, after V lost 3 bases and J lost 1 base. Germline V gene data show CDR1 as SGHRS and CDR2 as YFSETQ. CDR3 protein: CASSWGDRGSYNEQFF. The CDR3 DNA follows: TGCGCCAGCAGCTGGGGGGACAGGGGGTCCTACAATGAGCAGTTCTTC.

This clonotype showed up just a few times. The V gene is TRBV7-8, the J gene TRBJ2-7; no definite D call. The CDR3 sequence is 15 residues long. Trimming pared 2 bases from V and 3 bases from J, leaving 14 bases between. The germline V gene has CDR1 SGHVS and CDR2 FQNEAQ. The CDR3 loop is CASSLSSGHYYEQYF. CDR3 coding DNA: TGTGCCAGCAGCTTATCTTCCGGTCACTACTACGAGCAGTACTTC.

The rearrangement uses TRBV12-3 or TRBV12-4 and TRBJ2-1, with TRBD2 matching over 7 bases. Trimming at V came to 6 bases and at J to 7 bases, leaving 12 bases not matched to a gene. This CDR3 has 15 amino acids. The CDR3 protein is CASRLRAGVGNEQFF. In nucleotides, the CDR3 is TGTGCCAGCAGGTTGAGGGCGGGGGTAGGGAATGAGCAGTTCTTC.

V usage is TRBV5-1 and J usage is TRBJ2-7; no clear D. The V end lost 4 bases, the J end lost 2 bases, and 13 bases lay between the germline ends. The CDR3 loop spans 14 amino acids. The germline V gene encodes CDR1 SGHRS and CDR2 YFSETQ. The CDR3: CASSATGRPYEQYF. The CDR3 nucleotides are TGCGCCAGCAGCGCAACGGGTCGTCCCTACGAGCAGTACTTC.

The V and J genes are TRBV7-7 and TRBJ2-5; tentatively, D is TRBD1 (6 bases). Germline lookup yields CDR1 SSHAT and CDR2 FNYEAQ (reference sequence). The V and J ends lost 5 bases and 4 bases respectively, with 14 bases between them. This CDR3 contains 14 residues. The chain's CDR3 is CASSPTGKGETQYF. DNA of the CDR3: TGTGCCAGCAGCCCTACAGGGAAGGGAGAGACCCAGTACTTC.

The rearrangement joins TRBV20-1 to TRBJ1-1; D is unclear. The V and J ends lost 1 base and 4 bases respectively, with 10 bases between them. This CDR3 has 13 residues. Germline-derived CDR1 and CDR2 are DFQATT and SNEGSKA (reference sequence). CDR3 nucleotides: TGCAGTGCTAGAGGTGGGAGTTCCACTGAAGCTTTCTTT. The encoded protein is CSARGGSSTEAFF.

This clonotype was seen a handful of times. This sequence joins TRBV15 and TRBJ2-3; D gene ambiguous. Germline assignment: CDR1 LNHNV and CDR2 YYDKDF (reference sequence). This CDR3 region has 13 residues. Trimming took off 0 bases at V and 5 bases at J, with 6 bases between the two ends. CDR3 sequence: CATSRDLQDTQYF. The CDR3 DNA is TGTGCCACCAGCAGAGACCTACAAGATACGCAGTATTTT.

The chain links TRBV28 to TRBJ1-6, with D unresolved. This CDR3 region has 22 residues. Trimming stripped 1 base from V and 0 bases from J, with 25 bases between. Germline CDR1 reads MDHEN; CDR2 reads SYDVKM. CDR3 nucleotides: TGTGCCAGCAGTTTATACGATAAAGCGACAAATCCAATGGTCTCCTATAATTCACCCCTCCACTTT. Residues: CASSLYDKATNPMVSYNSPLHF.

The chain links TRBV28 to TRBJ2-3, with 9 bases matching TRBD1. V shed 5 bases and J 5 bases; nucleotides not matched to a gene: 8. Looked up from germline, CDR1 is MDHEN and CDR2 is SYDVKM. This CDR3 spans 15 amino acids. The CDR3, as DNA: TGTGCCAGCAGTATAACCGGGACAGGGCTAGATACGCAGTATTTT. Translated, it gives CASSITGTGLDTQYF.

V gene TRBV7-2 combines with J gene TRBJ2-5; 8 nucleotides align to TRBD2. The germline V gene has CDR1 SGHTA and CDR2 FQGNSA. After removal of 2 bases from V and 4 bases from J, the junction contained 6 bases not matched to a gene. The CDR3 consists of 15 residues. Here the CDR3 DNA reads TGTGCCAGCAGCTTACAGCGGGGGCAAGGAGAGACCCAGTACTTC. Amino acids: CASSLQRGQGETQYF.

This clonotype turned up a few times. The V call is TRBV6-1, the J call TRBJ2-5, with unresolved D. V dropped 5 bases and J dropped 6 bases, with 10 bases sitting between them. In germline, CDR1 is MNHNS, CDR2 SASEGT. The CDR3 loop spans 12 amino acids. The CDR3 is CASSTLSQTQYF. In DNA form, the CDR3 reads TGTGCCAGCAGTACTCTTTCTCAGACCCAGTACTTC.

This clonotype was counted a few times. The rearrangement uses TRBV10-3 and TRBJ2-7; maybe TRBD2 (6 bases). Looked up from germline, CDR1 is ENHRY and CDR2 is SYGVKD. This CDR3 comprises 12 residues. Trimming took off 8 bases at V and 7 bases at J, with 15 bases between the two ends. In DNA, the CDR3 is TGTGCCATCGGGGGACTGGCTCTTGAGCAGTACTTC. This translates into CAIGGLALEQYF.

This clonotype was observed a few times. The V gene is TRBV5-1, the J gene TRBJ2-1; 16 positions agree with TRBD2. The V gene end was trimmed by 4 bases and the J gene end by 9 bases; junction bases not matched to a gene: 7. The CDR3 length is 16 residues. Germline CDR1 reads SGHRS; CDR2 reads YFSETQ. CDR3 loop: CASSLGLAGGPGEQFF. The CDR3 coding sequence is TGCGCCAGCAGCCTGGGACTAGCGGGGGGGCCGGGTGAGCAGTTCTTC.

J is TRBJ2-2 and V is TRBV7-9; unclear D gene. The length of the CDR3 is 13 residues. The germline V gene encodes CDR1 SEHNR and CDR2 FQNEAQ (reference sequence). The ends were cut back, 4 bases at V and 4 bases at J, with 7 bases in the middle. CDR3 nucleotide sequence: TGTGCCAGCAGCTCCGCAGGCACCGGGGAGCTGTTTTTT. Residues: CASSSAGTGELFF.

This clonotype has only a few counts. The rearrangement joins TRBV12-3 or TRBV12-4 to TRBJ2-1; no clear D. CDR3 length equals 13 residues. V was shortened by 5 bases and J by 9 bases, with 14 bases between the two germline ends. The CDR3 nucleotides read TGTGCCAGCAGTAACCACTGGATCGGTGAGCAGTTCTTC. Protein: CASSNHWIGEQFF.

Many counts were recorded for this clonotype. The CDR3 nucleotides are TGTGCCAGCAGTCTCCGGGACACTGAAGCTTTCTTT. This codes for CASSLRDTEAFF. V and J are TRBV12-3 or TRBV12-4 and TRBJ1-1; D call uncertain. With 5 bases removed from V and 3 bases from J, the gap between germline ends came to 7 bases. This CDR3 contains 12 residues.

The V and J genes are TRBV11-2 and TRBJ2-1, with 13 bases matching TRBD2. This CDR3 has 20 residues. V trimming: 5 bases; J trimming: 8 bases; junction bases outside the gene matches: 21. Looked up from germline, CDR1 is SGHAT and CDR2 is FQNNGV. This chain's CDR3 is CASSPRRLAGGQLTGDEQFF. The CDR3 DNA reads TGTGCCAGCAGCCCGAGACGACTAGCGGGAGGCCAGCTAACCGGGGATGAGCAGTTCTTC.

The V and J genes are TRBV7-8 and TRBJ2-5; tentatively, D is TRBD1 (6 bases). CDR3 length equals 14 residues. Trimming took off 4 bases at V and 7 bases at J, with 16 bases between the two ends. Germline-derived CDR1 and CDR2 are SGHVS and FQNEAQ. In nucleotides, the CDR3 is TGTGCCAGCAGCTCCCCTGGGGGCCCGGGGACCCAGTACTTC. Its translation: CASSSPGGPGTQYF.

The rearrangement links TRBV12-3 or TRBV12-4 to TRBJ2-1, with 7 nucleotides matching TRBD1. This CDR3 contains 14 residues. V was pared by 3 bases and J by 5 bases, with 4 bases of the junction left unmatched. In DNA form, the CDR3 reads TGTGCCAGCAGTTTTCGGGACAGAAACAATGAGCAGTTCTTC. Translation: CASSFRDRNNEQFF.

The V and J genes are TRBV12-3 or TRBV12-4 and TRBJ1-6; TRBD1 is a possible D gene (6 bases). V shed 7 bases and J shed 3 bases, with 13 bases lying between them. The CDR3 loop spans 15 amino acids. The CDR3 sequence: CASNPTGNYNSPLHF. The CDR3 DNA reads TGTGCCAGCAACCCTACAGGGAACTATAATTCACCCCTCCACTTT.

The CDR3 DNA is TGTGCCAGCAGCCCGGGGACTAGCGGGAGGGTCTCCTACGAGCAGTACTTC. Translating it yields CASSPGTSGRVSYEQYF. The rearrangement joins TRBV5-5 to TRBJ2-7; 16 bases agree with TRBD2. The CDR3 totals 17 residues. Germline values: CDR1 SGHKS, CDR2 YYEKEE (reference sequence). V trimming: 4 bases; J trimming: 0 bases; junction bases outside the gene matches: 4.